The entry below describes one TCR beta chain. Its antigen is not identified. Its ends do not fully match the called genes, so a read error is possible. The data were obtained in a study of T cell repertoires in cytomegalovirus infection. As for the study in general: Public TCR beta signatures indicated both CMV infection and matching HLA type.

Using its own MiXCR run on the reads, TCRdb lists one record per CDR3 protein. The table has 110,000 or so distinct CDR3 sequences, around 28% seen once. The specimen was CD8+ T cells from cultured PBMCs, collected from culture after CMV antigen stimulation. The receptor's source is a human donor in good health (CMV status not recorded). Some clones in this sample may be carry-over from other donors' samples.

The CDR3 bases are TGTGCCGGCAGTTTGGGGGACACCGGGGAGCTGTTTTTT. Translation gives CAGSLGDTGELFF. The J gene is TRBJ2-2, the V gene TRBV6-5; D is tentatively TRBD1 or TRBD2 (5 bases each). The CDR3 has 13 residues. Germline V gene sequence: CDR1 MNHEY, CDR2 SVGAGI.